The sequence of this TCR beta chain was determined in a study of identifying expanded T cells in peripheral blood (dated 2019 in TCRdb). Looking at the study overall: Technical replicates were generated by sequencing separate aliquots of the same genomic DNA pool, and four replicates were compared pairwise. Findings and caveats that apply to the study as a whole: The binomial model flagged approximately 1.2 differentially abundant clones between technical replicates, compared with about 16 over approximately 2 weeks and 19 over approximately four weeks. It was expected by the authors that biological variance in healthy repertoires might increase further over much longer intervals, such as months to years. Across all healthy-donor time intervals, the beta-binomial model significantly lowered both the number of clones called differentially abundant and the false-positive rate. For all healthy donors, the variance in clone template counts between two-week samples rose significantly as total template count increased.

TCRbeta CDR3 regions were profiled with the immunoSEQ Assay using bias-controlled multiplex PCR amplification of genomic DNA. Regarding the original processing steps: To quantify the absolute abundance of each unique TCRbeta CDR3 region, the sequences were collapsed and filtered. Differential abundance was assessed using a binomial (Fisher-equivalent) model and a beta-binomial model in which time-dependent variance fitted from healthy donors was added. Clones with fewer than 5 combined templates were removed, and differential abundance was called for clones with a Benjamini-Hochberg FDR below 0.01. Using the form v = (b*log(k)+a)^2, the beta-binomial variance was modeled as a function of the total template count across the two samples. TCRdb took this table from immuneACCESS and kept in-frame rearrangements with V and J called. Such tables lack part of the clones; where checked against another copy, unresolved V genes explain under half of the gap, and the rest is unexplained. V, J and clone size derive from that table, while D and trimming were established from the DNA sequence. The sample yields about 130,000 clones; roughly 90% were counted once. The ten most abundant clones make up 7.5% to 8.5% of the sample.

Comment on this clone: Its specific antigen is unknown. No clone much larger than this one lies a single base away; base qualities are absent.

The CDR3 starts with the cysteine, ends with the phenylalanine, and has 17 residues. The sequence is cut down to CDR3 DNA, 51 bases in frame from base 1. The germline V gene supplies CDR1 SGHRS and CDR2 YFSETQ. Ends trimmed: V by 0 bases, J by 5 bases; bases unmatched to a gene: 8. During the collection period, no infections or other immune events were recorded for the healthy donors. Blood repertoires from healthy donors were used as a training cohort for calibrating time-dependent variance in a beta-binomial model of differential abundance of T-cell clones. There were about 10 healthy donors in the training cohort, of whom 3 were female and 7 were male. The donors were between roughly 29 and 65 years old, with an average age of 43 years. Whole blood was collected from each healthy donor at three time points spaced 2 to 3 weeks apart and obtained from a commercial supplier. For immunosequencing, genomic DNA was extracted from whole blood that had not been sorted.

This clonotype originated in a person between 18 and 75 years old in good health. Sequenced material: blood. The V and J genes are TRBV5-1 and TRBJ2-3; 11 middle bases align to TRBD2. The nucleotide sequence is given as TGCGCCAGCAGCTTGGGCTCTAGCGGGAGGTTAGAAGATACGCAGTATTTT. Its protein reads: CASSLGSSGRLEDTQYF.